This T cell receptor beta chain was identified in a study of blood T cell repertoires in COVID-19. At the level of the study: Researchers got acute and convalescent COVID-19 samples from the United States, Italy and Spain. PBMCs, B-cell-depleted T cells, or T cells were the source of the cDNA or gDNA that made up the material.

The authors' processing: For nucleated cells, counts were estimated from reference gene primer amplification. The data were produced by immunoSEQ multiplex PCR, yet TCRdb's version contains in-frame clones alone and is incomplete. The V and J calls and clone size come from that table; D and trimming were worked out from the DNA. The table lists 40,000 to 65,000 clones, more than 70% of them singletons. Germline-derived CDR1 and CDR2 are SGHTA and FQGNSA. V was trimmed by 8 bases and J by 9 bases, leaving 11 bases between them. This CDR3 has 11 amino acids. This TCR was sampled from a man between 65 and 85 years old with active COVID-19. The sequenced material came from peripheral blood. V and J are TRBV7-2 and TRBJ1-5; D ambiguous. The CDR3, as DNA: TGTGCCAGCGGAGGGTCCGGGCCCCAGCATTTT. It translates to CASGGSGPQHF.